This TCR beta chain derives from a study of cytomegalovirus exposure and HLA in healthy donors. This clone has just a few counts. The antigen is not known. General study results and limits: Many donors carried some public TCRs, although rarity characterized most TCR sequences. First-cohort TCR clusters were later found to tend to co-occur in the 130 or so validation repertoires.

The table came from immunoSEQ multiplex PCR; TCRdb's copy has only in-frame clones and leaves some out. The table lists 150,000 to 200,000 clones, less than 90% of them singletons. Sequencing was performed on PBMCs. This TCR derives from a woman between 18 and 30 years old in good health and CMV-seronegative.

The CDR3 spells CASSLAPGTYNEQFF. CDR3 DNA sequence: TGTGCCAGCAGCTTAGCTCCAGGGACTTACAATGAGCAGTTCTTC. The chain uses TRBV7-9 and TRBJ2-1; the D gene is possibly TRBD2 (6 bases). Trimming stripped 0 bases from V and 4 bases from J, with 10 bases between. Germline CDR1 and CDR2: SEHNR and FQNEAQ (reference sequence). The CDR3 has 15 residues.